The T cell receptor beta chain under discussion was sequenced for a study of shared clonotypes between healthy human individuals. This clone was detected once. The antigen remains unidentified. Naive CD4+ cells were CD45RA-selected; the remaining cells were memory. Between the trimmed V and J ends, which lost 2 bases and 0 bases, there was a span of 8 bases. CDR3 length equals 14 residues. CDR1 and CDR2 (germline): KGHSH, LQKENI. Study-wide results and limits: Shared across a handful of donors were roughly 5.3% of the naive CD4 clonotypes.

In the authors' methods: Filtering of immunoSEQ junctional sequences could not match full-length read filtering. Sequencing used immunoSEQ multiplex PCR; TCRdb keeps in-frame clones, though not all of them. That table gives V, J and clone size, and the DNA gave D and trimming. Of a few million clones detected, 90% to 95% appear once; the ten largest clones hold 0.35% to 0.45%. The chain couples TRBV18 to TRBJ2-7; D is ambiguous. Material for sequencing was naive CD4+ T cells from PBMCs. Subset meaning: CD45RA+ positively selected. The TCR sequence derives from a man between 18 and 35 years old in good health. Some clones in this sample may be carry-over from other donors' samples. CDR3 region: CASSPMGFSYEQYF. In DNA form, the CDR3 reads TGTGCCAGCTCACCAATGGGGTTCTCCTACGAGCAGTACTTC.